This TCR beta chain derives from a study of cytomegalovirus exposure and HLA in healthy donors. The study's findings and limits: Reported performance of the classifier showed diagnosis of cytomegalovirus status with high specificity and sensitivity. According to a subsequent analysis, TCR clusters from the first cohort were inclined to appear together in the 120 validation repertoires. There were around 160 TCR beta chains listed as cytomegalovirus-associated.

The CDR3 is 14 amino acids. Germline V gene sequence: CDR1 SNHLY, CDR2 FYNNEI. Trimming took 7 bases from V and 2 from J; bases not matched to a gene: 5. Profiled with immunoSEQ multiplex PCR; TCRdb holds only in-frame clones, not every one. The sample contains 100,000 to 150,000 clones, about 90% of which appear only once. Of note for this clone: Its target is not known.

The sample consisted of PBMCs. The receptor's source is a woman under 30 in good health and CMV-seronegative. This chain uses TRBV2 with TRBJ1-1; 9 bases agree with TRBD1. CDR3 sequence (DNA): TGTGCCAGCACTGGACAGGGGCAAAACACTGAAGCTTTCTTT. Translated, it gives CASTGQGQNTEAFF.